One and the same sample provided the 21 T cell receptor beta chains below, sequenced in a study of Ad26.COV2.S vaccination and SARS-CoV-2 variants. Method: immunoSEQ multiplex PCR; TCRdb's copy keeps in-frame clones and lacks some. The repertoire has hundreds of thousands of clones, 85% to 90% of them found once; the top ten carry about 2.5%. Stated treatment: some 20 received Ad26.COV2.S at low or high dose, single or two shots; 5 received placebo; per-sample allocation not given. Collection of samples fell on day 63 after the first vaccine or placebo injection. The sequencing here drew on peripheral blood, taken in a trial of Ad26.COV2.S vaccine versus placebo. All receptors come from a person aged 18-60 years who received the Ad26.COV2.S COVID-19 vaccine or a placebo.

The chain combines TRBV2 with TRBJ2-7; no clear D gene. The CDR3 sequence is 15 residues long. Germline V lookup: CDR1 SNHLY, CDR2 FYNNEI. Trimming pared 6 bases from V and 7 bases from J, leaving 22 bases between. DNA of the CDR3: TGTGCCAGCAGCACCGAGGCGACACCTTGGAGTGAGCAGTACTTC. It encodes CASSTEATPWSEQYF.

The rearrangement joins TRBV18 to TRBJ1-2; weak D call: TRBD1 (5 bases). V lost 6 bases and J lost 7, with 21 bases in between. The CDR3 runs 15 residues. The V gene's germline CDR1 is KGHSH and CDR2 LQKENI. The CDR3 sequence is CASSPSRDPASGYTF. The CDR3 DNA is TGTGCCAGCTCCCCATCGCGGGACCCAGCGAGTGGCTACACCTTC.

The chain joins TRBV9 to TRBJ2-3; the D gene is possibly TRBD2 (5 bases). Trimming cost V 0 bases and J 2 bases, with 13 bases left between them. The CDR3 consists of 16 residues. Germline V gene lookup returns CDR1 SGDLS and CDR2 YYNGEE. Here the CDR3 reads CASSVGPGGYTDTQYF. The CDR3 DNA reads TGTGCCAGCAGCGTAGGTCCTGGCGGGTACACAGATACGCAGTATTTT.

The CDR3 DNA sequence: TGTGCCAGCAGCCAAGAGACAGGGGGCACCGGGGAGCTGTTTTTT. It codes for CASSQETGGTGELFF. The rearrangement joins TRBV4-2 to TRBJ2-2, with 9 bases matching TRBD1. The germline gives CDR1 LGHNA, CDR2 YNFKEQ. The trim removed 0 bases at V and 4 bases at J, leaving 0 bases unmatched. The CDR3 is 15 amino acids.

The chain uses TRBV18 and TRBJ2-4; 8 bases map to TRBD2. The J segment lost 9 bases and the V segment lost 3 bases, leaving 13 bases of the junction unmatched. The CDR3 consists of 16 residues. Germline-derived CDR1 and CDR2 are KGHSH and LQKENI. CDR3 in amino acids: CASSPESLAGAGIQYF. Here the CDR3 DNA reads TGTGCCAGCTCACCTGAATCGCTAGCGGGCGCCGGCATTCAGTACTTC.

This clone was recorded only once. The chain joins TRBV6-6 to TRBJ1-6, with D unclear. The CDR3 sequence is 14 residues long. CDR1 and CDR2 from the germline V gene are MNHNY and SVGAGI (reference sequence). Trimming left V 7 bases short and J 8 bases short, with 15 bases between. In nucleotides, the CDR3 is TGTGCCAGCATGACGTTCCTCGGTGATTCACCCCTCCACTTT. Its translation is CASMTFLGDSPLHF.

V gene TRBV7-3 combines with J gene TRBJ2-4, with 7 bases that match TRBD2. Losses at the gene ends were 2 bases for V and 3 bases for J; bases not matched to a gene: 4. Germline V CDR1 and CDR2: SGHTA, FQGTGA. The CDR3 consists of 15 residues. CDR3 sequence: CASSLGGEGKNIQYF. DNA for the CDR3: TGTGCCAGCAGCTTAGGCGGGGAGGGCAAAAACATTCAGTACTTC.

This chain uses TRBV4-2 with TRBJ1-4; D uncertain. The CDR3 runs 17 residues. Trimming left V 6 bases short and J 1 base short, with 18 bases between. From germline, CDR1 is LGHNA and CDR2 YNFKEQ. CDR3 region: CASSQREPALTNEKLFF. CDR3 DNA sequence: TGTGCCAGCAGTCAAAGGGAACCGGCCTTAACTAATGAAAAACTGTTTTTT.

The count of this clone is one. The genes are TRBV5-5 and TRBJ2-5; 8 nucleotides align to TRBD2. J lost 4 bases, V lost 2 bases, and 13 bases had no gene match. Germline CDR1 is SGHKS and CDR2 is YYEKEE (reference sequence). The CDR3 is 17 residues long. The CDR3 DNA reads as TGTGCCAGCAGCTTTCCGGCGGGAGGTTTTTTTGGAGAGACCCAGTACTTC. Translation: CASSFPAGGFFGETQYF.

The count of this clone is one. The V and J genes are TRBV11-2 and TRBJ2-7, with TRBD1 matching over 8 bases. This CDR3 is 14 amino acids long. V was clipped by 5 bases and J by 4 bases; unmatched bases: 7. From germline, CDR1 is SGHAT and CDR2 FQNNGV. The DNA of the CDR3 is TGTGCCAGCAGCGTAACAGGGGGTATGTACGAGCAGTACTTC. As protein: CASSVTGGMYEQYF.

The chain joins TRBV5-5 to TRBJ1-5; no reliable D call. Germline assignment: CDR1 SGHKS and CDR2 YYEKEE (reference sequence). Trimming stripped 4 bases from V and 0 bases from J, with 8 bases between. There are 14 residues in the CDR3. CDR3 residues: CASSQGSSNQPQHF. CDR3 DNA: TGTGCCAGCAGCCAAGGCAGTAGCAATCAGCCCCAGCATTTT. The whole variable domain, filled in from reference TRBV5-5 and TRBJ1-5, reads DAGVTQSPTHLIKTRGQQVTLRCSPISGHKSVSWYQQVLGQGPQFIFQYYEKEERGRGNFPDRFSARQFPNYSSELNVNALLLGDSALYLCASSQGSSNQPQHFGDGTRLSIL.

The V gene is TRBV27, the J gene TRBJ1-2; 8 bases agree with TRBD1. Trimming at V came to 2 bases and at J to 6 bases, leaving 2 bases not matched to a gene. Germline CDR1 reads MNHEY; CDR2 reads SMNVEV (reference sequence). The CDR3 totals 13 residues. CDR3: CASSLIQGDGYTF. CDR3 in DNA: TGTGCCAGCAGTTTAATACAGGGGGATGGCTACACCTTC.

This chain uses TRBV2 with TRBJ2-2; 9 bases line up with TRBD1. CDR1 is SNHLY, CDR2 FYNNEI, per germline. This CDR3 contains 16 residues. Trimming at V came to 9 bases and at J to 4 bases, leaving 12 bases not matched to a gene. The DNA for the CDR3 is TGTGCCAGTAAACTCGTCGGGACAGGGATCACCGGGGAGCTGTTTTTT. It translates to CASKLVGTGITGELFF. Looking up the rest from reference TRBV2 and TRBJ2-2 gives the full variable domain: EPEVTQTPSHQVTQMGQEVILRCVPISNHLYFYWYRQILGQKVEFLVSFYNNEISEKSEIFDDQFSVERPDGSNFTLKIRSTKLEDSAMYFCASKLVGTGITGELFFGEGSRLTVL.

The V call is TRBV5-1, the J call TRBJ2-1, with a possible D match to TRBD2 (5 bases). V lost 0 bases and J 6 bases, leaving 13 bases between the germline ends. Germline V CDR1 and CDR2: SGHRS, YFSETQ. This CDR3 region has 15 residues. The CDR3 protein is CASSLDPGIGNEQFF. The CDR3 DNA is TGCGCCAGCAGCTTGGACCCGGGGATAGGCAATGAGCAGTTCTTC.

The chain carries TRBV5-6 and TRBJ1-6; D is possibly TRBD1 (5 bases). This CDR3 region has 19 residues. In germline, CDR1 is SGHDT, CDR2 YYEEEE. V shed 2 bases and J shed 0 bases, with 18 bases lying between them. The CDR3 here is CASSFMRGGEVSYNSPLHF. The CDR3 DNA reads TGTGCCAGCAGCTTCATGCGGGGAGGGGAGGTCTCCTATAATTCACCCCTCCACTTT. Filled out from reference TRBV5-6 and TRBJ1-6, the complete variable domain reads DAGVTQSPTHLIKTRGQQVTLRCSPKSGHDTVSWYQQALGQGPQFIFQYYEEEERQRGNFPDRFSGHQFPNYSSELNVNALLLGDSALYLCASSFMRGGEVSYNSPLHFGNGTRLTVT.

This clone was counted between two and nine times. Different DNA sequences within this sample yield the same CDR3. This chain connects TRBV5-4 to TRBJ1-2; possible D gene TRBD1, 6 bases. This CDR3 comprises 13 residues. Germline V gene sequence: CDR1 SGHNT, CDR2 YYREEE (reference sequence). V was shortened by 0 bases and J by 4 bases, with 7 bases between the two germline ends. The CDR3 DNA sequence: TGTGCCAGCAGCTTGGGGACAGTCTATGGCTACACCTTC. Translating gives CASSLGTVYGYTF.

This clone was observed a few times. This chain connects TRBV4-1 to TRBJ1-5; tentatively, D is TRBD1 (5 bases). Germline V gene sequence: CDR1 MGHRA, CDR2 YSYEKL. V gave up 1 base and J gave up 2 bases, with 9 bases separating them. The CDR3 extends over 15 amino acids. For the CDR3, the DNA is TGCGCCAGCAGCCAAGCAGGGATGGGCAATCAGCCCCAGCATTTT. Protein: CASSQAGMGNQPQHF.

This clone was seen only once. The chain is built from TRBV4-3 and TRBJ1-1, with 7 bases aligning to TRBD1. The CDR3 is 15 amino acids. With V trimmed by 1 base and J by 6 bases, 8 bases remained unmatched. CDR1 is LGHNA, CDR2 YSLEER, per germline. CDR3 in amino acids: CASSQVYRGGAEAFF. In DNA, the CDR3 is TGCGCCAGCAGCCAAGTGTACAGGGGAGGTGCTGAAGCTTTCTTT.

The chain has TRBV11-2 and TRBJ2-1; possibly TRBD2 for D (7 bases). Deletions cut 4 bases from V and 15 bases from J, with 19 bases between. The CDR3 is made up of 13 amino acids. Germline V gene sequence: CDR1 SGHAT, CDR2 FQNNGV. The chain's CDR3 is CASSSTWGGQWFF. In DNA form, the CDR3 reads TGTGCCAGCAGCTCTACATGGGGGGGACAATGGTTCTTC.

The chain carries TRBV5-1 and TRBJ1-1; D gene ambiguous. CDR3 size: 15 residues. The V and J ends lost 0 bases and 3 bases respectively, with 12 bases between them. Per germline, CDR1 SGHRS and CDR2 YFSETQ. The CDR3, as DNA: TGCGCCAGCAGCTTGGCCCTCGCCACTTACACTGAAGCTTTCTTT. Protein sequence: CASSLALATYTEAFF.

The rearrangement uses TRBV7-9 and TRBJ1-1; 7 bases line up with TRBD1. The germline CDR1 and CDR2 sequences are SEHNR and FQNEAQ (reference sequence). The CDR3 extends over 16 amino acids. J gave up 11 bases and V 3 bases, and 18 bases lay outside the gene matches. CDR3 in amino acids: CASSLPFSPTGLNAFF. The CDR3 region has the DNA TGTGCCAGCAGCTTGCCTTTCAGCCCGACAGGGTTGAATGCTTTCTTT.